Listed below are T cell receptor beta chains from one sample, sequenced in a study of blood T cell repertoires in COVID-19. Assay used: immunoSEQ multiplex PCR; TCRdb lists only in-frame clones, some missing. In the table there are about 170,000 clones, about 86% of which are singletons. The sequencing input was peripheral blood. These receptors were obtained from a man between 65 and 85 years old with active or convalescent COVID-19. Both conserved end residues are part of each CDR3. D genes are given only for firm matches. Clone size appears in some rows only: once, few, many, or a class for an expanded clone.

TRBV5-1,many,TRBD1,TRBJ2-7,TGCGCCAGCAGCTTGGATGGGACAGGAAAATACGAGCAGTACTTC,CASSLDGTGKYEQYF
TRBV27,.,TRBD1,TRBJ2-7,TGTGCCAGCACCGGGACAGGGGGGTTTGAGCAGTACTTC,CASTGTGGFEQYF
TRBV10-2,.,TRBD2,TRBJ2-5,TGCGCCGGAGGGGACGGCGGGAGGGGCACACAAGAGACCCAGTACTTC,CAGGDGGRGTQETQYF
TRBV5-1,.,.,TRBJ2-2,TGCGCCAGCAGCTCCGTAGGGGGGGCAGGCACCGGGGAGCTGTTTTTT,CASSSVGGAGTGELFF
TRBV18,.,.,TRBJ2-4,TGTGCCAGCTCACCGGCGACATCGCTAGCCAAAAACATTCAGTACTTC,CASSPATSLAKNIQYF
TRBV18,.,.,TRBJ2-7,TGTGCCAGCTCACCACCGAGGCCGGATTCCTACGAGCAGTACTTC,CASSPPRPDSYEQYF
TRBV18,.,.,TRBJ1-4,TGTGCCAGCTCACCACCGGAGGGAATGCGAGAAAAACTGTTTTTT,CASSPPEGMREKLFF
TRBV28,few,.,TRBJ1-5,TGTGCCAGCCGCCAAGGAGGCGATCAGCCCCAGCATTTT,CASRQGGDQPQHF
TRBV9,.,TRBD1,TRBJ1-2,TGTGCCAGCAGCGACCGGGACAGGGGTAACTATGGCTACACCTTC,CASSDRDRGNYGYTF
TRBV5-1,.,.,TRBJ2-5,TGCGCCAGCAGCTTGGTCGGGTTGGAGGAGACCCAGTACTTC,CASSLVGLEETQYF
TRBV29-1,.,.,TRBJ1-5,TGCAGCGTTGCCAGGGGCGGCGGTAATCAGCCCCAGCATTTT,CSVARGGGNQPQHF
TRBV21-1,few,.,TRBJ2-2,TGTGCCAGCCCCATGTTTATGGCGGGGGGGCAATTAGGGGAGCTGTTTTTT,CASPMFMAGGQLGELFF
TRBV5-4,.,.,TRBJ1-1,TGTGCCAGCAGCACCCGACAGGACGGGAACACTGAAGCTTTCTTT,CASSTRQDGNTEAFF
TRBV7-2,.,.,TRBJ2-1,TGTGCCAGCAGCTCCACTAGCTTAAGGCTGTTCTTC,CASSSTSLRLFF
TRBV9,.,TRBD2,TRBJ2-3,TGTGCCAGCAGCCCTCGGAAGCGGGGGGACACAGATACGCAGTATTTT,CASSPRKRGDTDTQYF
TRBV5-4,.,.,TRBJ2-1,TGTGCCAGCAGCTGGGGGCCGAGGTCCTCCAACAATGAGCAGTTCTTC,CASSWGPRSSNNEQFF
TRBV27,.,.,TRBJ2-5,TGTGCCAGCAGGAGCTTCGAGACCCAGTACTTC,CASRSFETQYF
TRBV6-5,once,.,TRBJ1-2,TGTGCCAGCAGTTACTCGCACGACAGTTATGGCTACACCTTC,CASSYSHDSYGYTF